Included here is one T cell receptor beta chain sequence, with context. The sample has other DNA sequences that encode this CDR3 too. The sample is drawn from a study of blood T cell repertoires in COVID-19. Background on the study: Samples representing acute and convalescent COVID-19 were sourced from the United States, Italy and Spain.

Per the original data handling: Estimation of nucleated cell counts was performed using reference gene primer amplification. Measured with immunoSEQ multiplex PCR; TCRdb has only the in-frame clones, and not every one. The DNA was the basis for D and trimming; V, J and clone size are from that table. This repertoire shows about 130,000 clones, under 85% found once; its top ten account for roughly 9%. CDR1 SGHAT and CDR2 FQDESV come from the germline V gene (reference sequence). CDR3 length: 14 amino acids. Trimming shortened V by 0 bases and J by 2 bases, and 8 bases separated the two germline ends. The specimen sequenced was peripheral blood. This clonotype was obtained from a man aged 35-49 years with active or convalescent COVID-19. V and J are TRBV11-1 and TRBJ2-7; D may be TRBD1 (6 bases). The CDR3, as DNA: TGTGCCAGCAGCTTAGCGCAGGGGACCTACGAGCAGTACTTC. This encodes CASSLAQGTYEQYF. Full variable domain (outside the CDR3, taken from reference TRBV11-1 and TRBJ2-7): EAEVAQSPRYKITEKSQAVAFWCDPISGHATLYWYRQILGQGPELLVQFQDESVVDDSQLPKDRFSAERLKGVDSTLKIQPAELGDSAMYLCASSLAQGTYEQYFGPGTRLTVT.